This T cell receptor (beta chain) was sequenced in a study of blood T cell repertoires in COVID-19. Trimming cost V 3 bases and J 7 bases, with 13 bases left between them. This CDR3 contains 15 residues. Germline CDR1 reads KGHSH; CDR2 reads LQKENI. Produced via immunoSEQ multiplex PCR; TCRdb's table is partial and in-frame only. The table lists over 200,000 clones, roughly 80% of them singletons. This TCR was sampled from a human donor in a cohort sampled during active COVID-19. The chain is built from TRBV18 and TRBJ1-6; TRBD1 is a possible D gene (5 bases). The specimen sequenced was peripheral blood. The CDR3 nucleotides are TGTGCCAGCTCACCGCCGGGGGGGGAGAATTCACCCCTCCACTTT. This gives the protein CASSPPGGENSPLHF.